These 3 T cell receptor beta chains share one sample of origin, sequenced in a study of shared clonotypes between healthy human individuals. Some clones are missing from TCRdb's copy, which holds only in-frame ones; the method was immunoSEQ multiplex PCR. This table has approximately 2.5 million clones, just over 90% appearing once. Sequences were obtained from naive CD4+ T cells sorted from blood. Subset of the sample: CD45RA+ positively selected. Every receptor here comes from a man aged 18-30 years in good health.

V gene TRBV4-1 combines with J gene TRBJ2-1; 9 nucleotides agree with TRBD1. The CDR3 extends over 16 amino acids. V lost 2 bases, J lost 3 bases, and 5 bases stayed unmatched. In germline, CDR1 is MGHRA, CDR2 YSYEKL. CDR3 sequence reads: CASSQILGQGYNEQFF. The CDR3 DNA follows: TGCGCCAGCAGCCAAATCCTGGGACAGGGCTACAATGAGCAGTTCTTC.

For this clone: The sample contains more than one DNA sequence encoding this CDR3. The chain joins TRBV5-1 to TRBJ1-1, with D tentatively TRBD1 (6 bases). The CDR3 is made up of 14 amino acids. CDR1 is SGHRS, CDR2 YFSETQ, per germline. V lost 4 bases and J lost 2, with 12 bases in between. The CDR3 DNA follows: TGCGCCAGCAGCCTGGGGGCCCTAAACACTGAAGCTTTCTTT. Translated, it gives CASSLGALNTEAFF.

The chain recombines TRBV18 with TRBJ1-1; D might be TRBD1 (5 bases). The CDR3 consists of 14 residues. Looked up from germline, CDR1 is KGHSH and CDR2 is LQKENI. V was cut by 3 bases and J by 1 base, with 9 bases left in between. The DNA for the CDR3 is TGTGCCAGCTCACCTATAGGGGCGAACACTGAAGCTTTCTTT. Its translation is CASSPIGANTEAFF. Drawing the rest from reference TRBV18 and TRBJ1-1, the complete variable domain is NAGVMQNPRHLVRRRGQEARLRCSPMKGHSHVYWYRQLPEEGLKFMVYLQKENIIDESGMPKERFSAEFPKEGPSILRIQQVVRGDSAAYFCASSPIGANTEAFFGQGTRLTVV.